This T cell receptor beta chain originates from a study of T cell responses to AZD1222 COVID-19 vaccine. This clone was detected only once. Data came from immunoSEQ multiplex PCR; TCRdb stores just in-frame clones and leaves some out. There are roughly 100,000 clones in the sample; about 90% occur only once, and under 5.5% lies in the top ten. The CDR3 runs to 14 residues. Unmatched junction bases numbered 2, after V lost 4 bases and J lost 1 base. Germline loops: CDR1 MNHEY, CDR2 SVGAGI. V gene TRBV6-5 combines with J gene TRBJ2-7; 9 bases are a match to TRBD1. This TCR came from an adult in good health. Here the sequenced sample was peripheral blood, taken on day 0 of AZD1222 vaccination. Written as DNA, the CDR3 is TGTGCCAGCAGTTGGGACAGGGAATCCTACGAGCAGTACTTC. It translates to CASSWDRESYEQYF.